What follows describes a single TCR beta chain. Germline V gives CDR1 MNHEY, CDR2 SMNVEV (reference sequence). V shed 1 base and J 10 bases; nucleotides not matched to a gene: 7. This CDR3 region has 16 residues. This entry belongs to a study of cytomegalovirus exposure and HLA in healthy donors. This PCR relied on a set of 60 Vbeta primers and 13 Jbeta primers. Clones were sequenced by immunoSEQ multiplex PCR, and TCRdb holds only the in-frame ones, with some missing. The table shows about 160,000 clones, with 75% to 90% occurring only once. The chain joins TRBV27 to TRBJ1-4; 12 bases match TRBD1. This clonotype was sampled from a girl aged 2-10 years in good health and CMV-seropositive. Sequenced sample: PBMCs. The CDR3 DNA reads TGTGCCAGCAGTTTATATGTGGGGACAGGGGGCGGAAAACTGTTTTTT. Encoded protein: CASSLYVGTGGGKLFF.